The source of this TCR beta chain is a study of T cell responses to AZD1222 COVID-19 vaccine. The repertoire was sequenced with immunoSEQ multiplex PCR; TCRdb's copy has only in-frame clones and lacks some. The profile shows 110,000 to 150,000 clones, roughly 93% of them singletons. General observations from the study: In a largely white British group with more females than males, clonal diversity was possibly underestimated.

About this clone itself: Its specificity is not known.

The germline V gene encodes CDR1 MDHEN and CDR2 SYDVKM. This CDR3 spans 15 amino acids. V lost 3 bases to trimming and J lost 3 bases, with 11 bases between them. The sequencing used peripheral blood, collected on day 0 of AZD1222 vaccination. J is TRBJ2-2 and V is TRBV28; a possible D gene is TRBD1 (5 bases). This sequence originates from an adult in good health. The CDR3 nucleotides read TGTGCCAGCAGTTTTAGAGACAGAGACACCGGGGAGCTGTTTTTT. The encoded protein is CASSFRDRDTGELFF. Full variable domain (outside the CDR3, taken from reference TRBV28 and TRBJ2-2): DVKVTQSSRYLVKRTGEKVFLECVQDMDHENMFWYRQDPGLGLRLIYFSYDVKMKEKGDIPEGYSVSREKKERFSLILESASTNQTSMYLCASSFRDRDTGELFFGEGSRLTVL.